This T cell receptor (beta chain) came from a study of CD8+ T cells in alopecia areata. The CDR3 is 15 residues long. The ends lost 6 bases at V and 4 bases at J; junction bases unmatched: 14. Germline V gene sequence: CDR1 SQVTM, CDR2 ANQGSEA. Isolated RNA was reverse transcribed into cDNA used as the sequencing template. Using immunoSEQ multiplex PCR, the repertoire was profiled, and TCRdb retains in-frame clones only, with some absent. The sample records approximately 59,000 clones, about 44% being singletons. The chain links TRBV29-1 to TRBJ2-7; TRBD2 aligns across 8 bases. The specimen was CD8+ T cells sorted from blood, collected at week 0. The receptor comes from a human donor with alopecia areata. CDR3 nucleotide sequence: TGCAGCGTGCTCACAGGACTCGCGGGAGGATACGAGCAGTACTTC. It specifies CSVLTGLAGGYEQYF.